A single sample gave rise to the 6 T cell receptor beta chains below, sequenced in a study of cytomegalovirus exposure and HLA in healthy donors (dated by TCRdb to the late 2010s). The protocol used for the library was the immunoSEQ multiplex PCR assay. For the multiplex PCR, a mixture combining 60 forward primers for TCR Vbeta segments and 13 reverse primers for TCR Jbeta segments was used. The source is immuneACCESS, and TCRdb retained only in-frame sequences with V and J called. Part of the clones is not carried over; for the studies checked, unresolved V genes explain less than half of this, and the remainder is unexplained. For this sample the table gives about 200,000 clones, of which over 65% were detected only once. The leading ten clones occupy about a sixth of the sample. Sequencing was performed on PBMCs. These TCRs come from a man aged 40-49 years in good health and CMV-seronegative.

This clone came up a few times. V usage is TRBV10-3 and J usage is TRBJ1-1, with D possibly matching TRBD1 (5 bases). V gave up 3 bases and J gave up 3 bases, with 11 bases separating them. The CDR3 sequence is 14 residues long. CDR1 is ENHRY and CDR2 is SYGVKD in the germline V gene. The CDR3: CAISDFQGDTEAFF. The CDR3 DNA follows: TGTGCCATCAGTGATTTTCAAGGGGACACTGAAGCTTTCTTT.

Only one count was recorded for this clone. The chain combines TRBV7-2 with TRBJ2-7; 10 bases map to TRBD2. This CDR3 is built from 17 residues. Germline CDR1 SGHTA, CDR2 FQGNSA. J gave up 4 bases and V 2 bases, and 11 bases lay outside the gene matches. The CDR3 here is CASSLTLTGTSAYEQYF. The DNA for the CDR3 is TGTGCCAGCAGCTTAACCCTTACCGGGACTAGCGCGTACGAGCAGTACTTC.

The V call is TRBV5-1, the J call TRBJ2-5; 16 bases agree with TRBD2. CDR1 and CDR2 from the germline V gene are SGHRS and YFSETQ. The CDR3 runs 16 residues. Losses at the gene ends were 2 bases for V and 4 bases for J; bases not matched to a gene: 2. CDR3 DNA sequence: TGCGCCAGCAGCTTCGGGACTAGCGGGAGGGGAGAGACCCAGTACTTC. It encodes CASSFGTSGRGETQYF. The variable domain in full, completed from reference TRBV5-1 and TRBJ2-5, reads KAGVTQTPRYLIKTRGQQVTLSCSPISGHRSVSWYQQTPGQGLQFLFEYFSETQRNKGNFPGRFSGRQFSNSRSEMNVSTLELGDSALYLCASSFGTSGRGETQYFGPGTRLLVL.

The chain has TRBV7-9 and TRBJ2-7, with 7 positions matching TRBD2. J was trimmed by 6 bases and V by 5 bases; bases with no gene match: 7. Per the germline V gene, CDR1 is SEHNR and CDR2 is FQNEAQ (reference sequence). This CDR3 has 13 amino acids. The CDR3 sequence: CASSPGPGGEQYF. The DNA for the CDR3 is TGTGCCAGCAGCCCCGGACCGGGGGGCGAGCAGTACTTC.

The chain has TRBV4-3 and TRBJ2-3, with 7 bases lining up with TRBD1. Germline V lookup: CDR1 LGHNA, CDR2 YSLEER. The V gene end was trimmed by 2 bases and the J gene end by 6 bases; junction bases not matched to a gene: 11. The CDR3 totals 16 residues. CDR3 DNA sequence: TGCGCCAGCAGCCAATCCAATAGACAGGGTGCTGATACGCAGTATTTT. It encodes CASSQSNRQGADTQYF.

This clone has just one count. The chain's CDR3 is CASSFGVQGTDTQYF. In DNA form, the CDR3 reads TGTGCCAGCAGCTTCGGGGTTCAGGGCACAGATACGCAGTATTTT. This chain connects TRBV5-6 to TRBJ2-3; a possible D gene is TRBD2 (5 bases). Per the germline V gene, CDR1 is SGHDT and CDR2 is YYEEEE. The ends were cut back, 2 bases at V and 1 base at J, with 11 bases in the middle. The CDR3 length is 15 residues.